This TCR beta chain was observed in a study of cytomegalovirus exposure and HLA in healthy donors. Study in general: The use of the same platform for the 100 to 150 validation repertoires and the roughly 730 first-cohort repertoires was reported by a later analysis.

The method was immunoSEQ multiplex PCR; TCRdb's version includes in-frame clones alone and lacks a portion of them. Of 150,000 to 200,000 clones listed, just under 90% are singletons. Broader study findings: Later, an analysis found that TCR clusters from the first cohort tended to co-occur in the 90 to 150 validation repertoires. TCR beta chains numbering more than 150 were designated cytomegalovirus-associated.

V was shortened by 6 bases and J by 7 bases, with 19 bases between the two germline ends. CDR1 is GTSNPN and CDR2 is SVGIG in the germline V gene (reference sequence). The CDR3 has 14 amino acids. A remark on this clone: What it recognizes is unknown.

Material for sequencing was PBMCs. This clonotype was sampled from a woman in her twenties or thirties in good health and CMV-seronegative. The rearrangement links TRBV30 to TRBJ1-5, with D perhaps TRBD1 (5 bases). The CDR3 protein is CACTPGRRKQPQHF. CDR3 nucleotides: TGTGCCTGCACGCCAGGGCGTCGAAAACAGCCCCAGCATTTT.